This T cell receptor beta chain appears in the sequencing data of a study of response to subunit inactivated influenza vaccine. Findings of the study overall: The authors proposed limited new T cell recruitment per seasonal influenza vaccination.

TCRdb re-called the RT-PCR reads with MiXCR, one entry per CDR3 protein. The data hold about 830,000 distinct CDR3 sequences, with approximately 17% observed a single time. The J segment lost 8 bases and the V segment lost 5 bases, leaving 8 bases of the junction unmatched. Per germline, CDR1 ENHRY and CDR2 SYGVKD. This CDR3 comprises 16 residues. This clonotype was counted between two and nine times. What it binds is not known. The source of this sequence is a man in his forties or fifties who received an inactivated influenza vaccine. This sequence joins TRBV10-3 and TRBJ2-1, with TRBD2 matching 14 bases. Sequencing used PBMCs from blood, obtained roughly 5 days after vaccination. This CDR3 is CAISHAGTSGRDEQFF. The CDR3 coding sequence is TGTGCCATCAGTCATGCCGGGACTAGCGGGAGAGATGAGCAGTTCTTC.